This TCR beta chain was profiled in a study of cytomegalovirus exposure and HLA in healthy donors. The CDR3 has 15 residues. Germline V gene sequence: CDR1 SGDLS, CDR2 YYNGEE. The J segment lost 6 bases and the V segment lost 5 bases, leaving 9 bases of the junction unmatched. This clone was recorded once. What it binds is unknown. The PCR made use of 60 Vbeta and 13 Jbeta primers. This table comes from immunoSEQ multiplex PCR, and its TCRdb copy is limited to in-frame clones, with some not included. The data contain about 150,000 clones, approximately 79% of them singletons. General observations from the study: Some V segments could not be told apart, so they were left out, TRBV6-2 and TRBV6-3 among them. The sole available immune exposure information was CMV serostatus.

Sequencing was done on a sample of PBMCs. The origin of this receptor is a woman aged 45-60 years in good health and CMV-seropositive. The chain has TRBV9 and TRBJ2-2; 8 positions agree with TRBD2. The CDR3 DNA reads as TGTGCCAGCAGACCGGGGGGGTTGGTGGCCGGGGAGCTGTTTTTT. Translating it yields CASRPGGLVAGELFF. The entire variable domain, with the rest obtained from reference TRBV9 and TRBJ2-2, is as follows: DSGVTQTPKHLITATGQRVTLRCSPRSGDLSVYWYQQSLDQGLQFLIQYYNGEERAKGNILERFSAQQFPDLHSELNLSSLELGDSALYFCASRPGGLVAGELFFGEGSRLTVL.